This T cell receptor beta chain was identified during a study of T cell responses to AZD1222 COVID-19 vaccine. Sequenced by immunoSEQ multiplex PCR; TCRdb stores in-frame clones only, minus some. The data hold 70,000 or so clones, with 75% to 90% observed a single time. The sequences come from peripheral blood, collected 28 days after the second AZD1222 dose. The origin of this receptor is an adult who received the AZD1222 COVID-19 vaccine.

The CDR3 DNA sequence: TGTGCCAGCAGTGGGGACAGGGGGATTGGCTACACCTTC. Translation gives CASSGDRGIGYTF. This rearrangement joins TRBV12-3 or TRBV12-4 to TRBJ1-2, with 11 bases fitting TRBD1. The CDR3 extends over 13 amino acids. V lost 5 bases to trimming and J lost 7 bases; unmatched junction nucleotides: 3.